The 9 T cell receptor beta chains below were found in one sample sequenced in a study of blood T cell repertoires in COVID-19. Produced via immunoSEQ multiplex PCR; TCRdb's table is partial and in-frame only. The sample lists some 6,000 clones, 88% occurring once. Sequences were obtained from peripheral blood. The receptors stem from a human donor in a cohort sampled during active COVID-19.

The rearrangement uses TRBV3-1 (or the pseudogene TRBV3-2) and TRBJ2-1, with 9 bases lining up with TRBD2. The CDR3 is 13 residues long. CDR1 and CDR2 from the germline V gene are LGHDT and YNNKEL (reference sequence). Trimming cost V 5 bases and J 15 bases; bases outside gene matches: 11. The CDR3 region is CASSARVGLAMFF. CDR3 nucleotides: TGTGCCAGCAGCGCGCGCGTGGGACTAGCTATGTTCTTC.

The chain carries TRBV3-1 (or the pseudogene TRBV3-2) and TRBJ1-5, with D possibly being TRBD1 (6 bases). The CDR3 length is 14 residues. Germline V gene lookup returns CDR1 LGHDT and CDR2 YNNKEL (reference sequence). Trimming stripped 4 bases from V and 1 base from J, with 8 bases between. CDR3 nucleotides: TGTGCCAGCAGCCTGGGACACAGCAATCAGCCCCAGCATTTT. This gives the protein CASSLGHSNQPQHF.

This chain uses TRBV12-3 or TRBV12-4 with TRBJ2-5, with 7 bases lining up with TRBD1. CDR3 length: 13 amino acids. V was pared by 4 bases and J by 5 bases, with 4 bases of the junction left unmatched. The CDR3 region has the DNA TGTGCCAGCAGTTCGACAGGGCGGGAGACCCAGTACTTC. It yields the protein CASSSTGRETQYF.

The gene calls are TRBV3-1 (or the pseudogene TRBV3-2) and TRBJ2-2; 8 bases are a match to TRBD2. The CDR3 has 15 amino acids. The trim removed 2 bases at V and 4 bases at J, leaving 3 bases unmatched. Germline V gives CDR1 LGHDT, CDR2 YNNKEL (reference sequence). CDR3 DNA sequence: TGTGCCAGCAGCCAATTGGCGGGAGGCACCGGGGAGCTGTTTTTT. It codes for CASSQLAGGTGELFF.

The chain carries TRBV10-3 and TRBJ2-7; a possible D gene is TRBD2 (5 bases). Germline V gene lookup returns CDR1 ENHRY and CDR2 SYGVKD. The V and J ends lost 6 bases and 9 bases respectively, with 15 bases between them. This CDR3 spans 12 amino acids. CDR3 sequence (DNA): TGTGCCATCAGGGAGACCCGCGGAGGGCAGTACTTC. Translated, it gives CAIRETRGGQYF.

This clone appeared a few times. The genes are TRBV5-6 and TRBJ1-6, with TRBD1 matching over 11 bases. This CDR3 region has 16 residues. V lost 3 bases to trimming and J lost 5 bases; unmatched junction nucleotides: 4. The germline CDR1 and CDR2 sequences are SGHDT and YYEEEE. The CDR3 bases are TGTGCCAGCAGCTGGGGACAGGGGGTTGATAATTCACCCCTCCACTTT. Amino acids: CASSWGQGVDNSPLHF.

The chain recombines TRBV12-3 or TRBV12-4 with TRBJ2-4; 10 nucleotides agree with TRBD1. The trim removed 6 bases at V and 4 bases at J, leaving 0 bases unmatched. The CDR3 sequence is 13 residues long. CDR3 sequence reads: CASRGQGKNIQYF. The CDR3 DNA follows: TGTGCCAGCAGGGGACAGGGGAAAAACATTCAGTACTTC.

The rearrangement uses TRBV3-1 (or the pseudogene TRBV3-2) and TRBJ1-2; 9 bases line up with TRBD1. The CDR3 length is 16 residues. The germline V gene has CDR1 LGHDT and CDR2 YNNKEL (reference sequence). V lost 1 base and J lost 8; bases outside the gene matches: 11. The CDR3 protein is CASSQVAAQGAGGYTF. In DNA form, the CDR3 reads TGTGCCAGCAGCCAAGTTGCCGCACAGGGGGCGGGGGGCTACACCTTC.

This clone was counted a few times. The CDR3 reads CASSPRDTDTQYF. CDR3 DNA sequence: TGTGCCAGCAGCCCCAGGGACACAGATACGCAGTATTTT. This chain uses TRBV9 with TRBJ2-3; D perhaps matches TRBD1 (5 bases). The V gene's germline CDR1 is SGDLS and CDR2 YYNGEE. The length of the CDR3 is 13 residues. The V end was cut by 4 bases, the J end by 2 bases, with 8 bases between. The variable domain in full, with the rest retrieved from reference TRBV9 and TRBJ2-3, is DSGVTQTPKHLITATGQRVTLRCSPRSGDLSVYWYQQSLDQGLQFLIQYYNGEERAKGNILERFSAQQFPDLHSELNLSSLELGDSALYFCASSPRDTDTQYFGPGTRLTVL.